This TCR beta chain was captured in a study of cytomegalovirus exposure and HLA in healthy donors. Broader study findings: When the data were analyzed later, several of the most significant clusters appeared to be linked to common viral pathogens. Rates of TCR association differed by HLA locus in a later analysis, with DRB1 highest and HLA-C lowest.

CDR1 and CDR2 from the germline V gene are SEHNR and FQNEAQ (reference sequence). The CDR3 totals 15 residues. Trimming removed 5 bases from V and 6 bases from J; junction bases left unmatched: 13. A multiplex PCR was run with 60 Vbeta primers and 13 Jbeta primers. TCRdb's copy holds only in-frame clones and misses some; the assay was immunoSEQ multiplex PCR. The sample gives 65,000 to 90,000 clones, roughly 71% of which show up once; over 10% is in the top ten. Points on this clone: Antigen specificity is unknown.

This clonotype was obtained from a man between 70 and 80 years old in good health and CMV-seronegative. The chain uses TRBV7-9 and TRBJ2-7; the match to TRBD1 covers 7 bases. Material: PBMCs. The CDR3 region has the DNA TGTGCCAGCAGCCAAACCGGGACAGTAAGGAGCGAGCAGTACTTC. The encoded protein is CASSQTGTVRSEQYF.